A single sample gave rise to the 25 T cell receptor beta chains below, sequenced in a study of identifying expanded T cells in peripheral blood. The repertoire was sequenced with immunoSEQ multiplex PCR; TCRdb's copy has only in-frame clones and lacks some. The profile shows under 130,000 clones, around 89% of them singletons. The sample comprised blood. Receptors originate from a person between 18 and 75 years old in good health.

The genes are TRBV7-2 and TRBJ2-5; a weak D match, TRBD2 (6 bases). Germline V lookup: CDR1 SGHTA, CDR2 FQGNSA. This CDR3 spans 17 amino acids. Trimming cost V 5 bases and J 7 bases, with 26 bases left between them. The CDR3 DNA is TGTGCCAGCAGCCCCCCCACCCTGAGGGAGGATTCTGGGACCCAGTACTTC. This translates into CASSPPTLREDSGTQYF.

CDR3 coding DNA: TGTGCCAGCAGCAAACCCCAGCCGGCAACTAATGAAAAACTGTTTTTT. Amino acids: CASSKPQPATNEKLFF. The J gene is TRBJ1-4, the V gene TRBV21-1. TRBV21-1 is a listed pseudogene. CDR3 length: 16 amino acids.

CDR3: CASSETRNQPQHF. Here the CDR3 DNA reads TGTGCCAGCAGTGAAACGCGGAATCAGCCCCAGCATTTT. The chain uses TRBV6-1 and TRBJ1-5, with D uncertain. The V and J ends lost 2 bases and 4 bases respectively, with 6 bases between them. Germline-derived CDR1 and CDR2 are MNHNS and SASEGT. The CDR3 loop spans 13 amino acids.

V usage is TRBV19 and J usage is TRBJ2-7, with D possibly matching TRBD1 (5 bases). V was trimmed by 3 bases and J by 3 bases, leaving 12 bases between them. This CDR3 contains 14 residues. In germline, CDR1 is LNHDA, CDR2 SQIVND (reference sequence). CDR3 sequence reads: CASSIGDRGYEQYF. The DNA of the CDR3 is TGTGCCAGTAGTATTGGTGACAGAGGCTACGAGCAGTACTTC.

This chain connects TRBV5-6 to TRBJ2-3; 7 bases match TRBD2. The V gene's germline CDR1 is SGHDT and CDR2 YYEEEE. V lost 1 base to trimming and J lost 0 bases; unmatched junction nucleotides: 2. The CDR3 spans 15 residues. The CDR3 sequence: CASSLWGGSTDTQYF. CDR3 bases: TGTGCCAGCAGCTTGTGGGGGGGGAGCACAGATACGCAGTATTTT.

The chain's CDR3 is CASRGAYEQYF. DNA for the CDR3: TGTGCCAGCAGGGGGGCCTACGAGCAGTACTTC. The J gene is TRBJ2-7, the V gene TRBV7-2, with D perhaps TRBD1 or TRBD2 (5 bases each). This CDR3 is built from 11 residues. Germline lookup yields CDR1 SGHTA and CDR2 FQGNSA. V was trimmed by 6 bases and J by 2 bases, leaving 5 bases between them.

V usage is TRBV9 and J usage is TRBJ1-3, with TRBD1 as a possible D gene (5 bases). This CDR3 is built from 15 residues. The V end was cut by 4 bases, the J end by 2 bases, with 13 bases between. The V gene's germline CDR1 is SGDLS and CDR2 YYNGEE. The CDR3 nucleotides read TGTGCCAGCAGCCCCGACAGCAATGCTGGAAACACCATATATTTT. As protein: CASSPDSNAGNTIYF. Combining the CDR3 with reference TRBV9 and TRBJ1-3 gives the whole variable domain DSGVTQTPKHLITATGQRVTLRCSPRSGDLSVYWYQQSLDQGLQFLIQYYNGEERAKGNILERFSAQQFPDLHSELNLSSLELGDSALYFCASSPDSNAGNTIYFGEGSWLTVV.

The genes are TRBV2 and TRBJ2-3; 7 bases map to TRBD1. The CDR3 covers 15 residues. The trim removed 7 bases at V and 1 base at J, leaving 8 bases unmatched. From germline, CDR1 is SNHLY and CDR2 FYNNEI. In nucleotides, the CDR3 is TGTGCCAGCACCCCATCAGGGACAGGCACAGATACGCAGTATTTT. As protein: CASTPSGTGTDTQYF.

The chain is built from TRBV29-1 and TRBJ1-2, with 7 nucleotides matching TRBD1. The CDR3 sequence is 14 residues long. Germline-derived CDR1 and CDR2 are SQVTM and ANQGSEA. J lost 5 bases, V lost 5 bases, and 11 bases had no gene match. The CDR3 sequence: CSVQGGGGLYGYTF. The CDR3 DNA follows: TGCAGCGTTCAGGGGGGGGGCGGACTATATGGCTACACCTTC. Based on the CDR3 plus reference TRBV29-1 and TRBJ1-2, the full variable domain is SAVISQKPSRDICQRGTSLTIQCQVDSQVTMMFWYRQQPGQSLTLIATANQGSEATYESGFVIDKFPISRPNLTFSTLTVSNMSPEDSSIYLCSVQGGGGLYGYTFGSGTRLTVV.

In nucleotides, the CDR3 is TGTGCCAGCACCATCCACCCTAGGTCTCAGTACTTC. It codes for CASTIHPRSQYF. The rearrangement joins TRBV6-4 to TRBJ2-5; D call uncertain. The CDR3 sequence is 12 residues long. The germline V and J ends were trimmed by 7 bases and 11 bases, with 17 bases remaining between them. CDR1 is MRHNA, CDR2 SNTAGT, per germline.

This clone was observed a single time. J is TRBJ1-2 and V is TRBV18, with no clear D. The V end was cut by 1 base, the J end by 4 bases, with 7 bases between. Germline V gene lookup returns CDR1 KGHSH and CDR2 LQKENI. The CDR3 has 13 amino acids. The CDR3: CASSPRQIYGYTF. CDR3 bases: TGTGCCAGCTCACCACGGCAGATCTATGGCTACACCTTC.

V gene TRBV6-4 combines with J gene TRBJ2-3, with TRBD2 as a possible D gene (7 bases). Germline V gene lookup returns CDR1 MRHNA and CDR2 SNTAGT. Trimming took 3 bases from V and 0 from J, leaving 13 bases between them. The CDR3 has 16 amino acids. CDR3 DNA sequence: TGTGCCAGCAGTGAAAGGGCGGGGGCTAGCACAGATACGCAGTATTTT. Protein sequence: CASSERAGASTDTQYF.

V and J are TRBV16 and TRBJ1-4, with D perhaps TRBD1 (5 bases). The V gene lost 1 base and the J gene lost 7 bases, with 13 bases spanning the gap. The CDR3 totals 15 residues. Germline V gene lookup returns CDR1 KGHSY and CDR2 FQNENV. This CDR3 is CASSQFRGGSEKLFF. DNA of the CDR3: TGTGCCAGCAGCCAATTTCGGGGGGGTTCTGAAAAACTGTTTTTT.

This clone has more than one count but fewer than ten. The chain carries TRBV4-3 and TRBJ2-3, with D uncertain. Trimming removed 1 base at V and 3 bases at J, with 8 bases between. The germline gives CDR1 LGHNA, CDR2 YSLEER. There are 14 residues in the CDR3. CDR3 nucleotide sequence: TGCGCCAGCAGCCAAGTCGTGGGAACAGATACGCAGTATTTT. Its protein is CASSQVVGTDTQYF.

This chain joins TRBV18 and TRBJ1-4, with D possibly being TRBD1 (5 bases). V lost 8 bases and J lost 7, with 14 bases in between. Germline loops: CDR1 KGHSH, CDR2 LQKENI. The CDR3 is 13 residues long. Here the CDR3 reads CASQVGEAEKLFF. The CDR3 nucleotides are TGTGCCAGCCAAGTGGGGGAGGCTGAAAAACTGTTTTTT. Based on the CDR3 plus reference TRBV18 and TRBJ1-4, the full variable domain is NAGVMQNPRHLVRRRGQEARLRCSPMKGHSHVYWYRQLPEEGLKFMVYLQKENIIDESGMPKERFSAEFPKEGPSILRIQQVVRGDSAAYFCASQVGEAEKLFFGSGTQLSVL.

The chain is built from TRBV4-3 and TRBJ2-5; TRBD2 might be the D (6 bases). In germline, CDR1 is LGHNA, CDR2 YSLEER. The CDR3 has 19 residues. Trimming stripped 0 bases from V and 4 bases from J, with 24 bases between. The CDR3 region has the DNA TGCGCCAGCAGCCAAGATTGGATCGCTAGCGATGCTAGGGGAGAGACCCAGTACTTC. Protein: CASSQDWIASDARGETQYF.

V usage is TRBV7-9 and J usage is TRBJ2-4, with TRBD1 identical over 8 bases. The CDR3 is 12 residues long. Germline V gene lookup returns CDR1 SEHNR and CDR2 FQNEAQ (reference sequence). With 5 bases clipped from V and 14 bases from J, the junction kept 8 bases outside the gene matches. The CDR3 protein is CASSKPPGQEYF. CDR3 coding DNA: TGTGCCAGCAGCAAGCCACCGGGACAGGAGTACTTC.

V gene TRBV2 combines with J gene TRBJ1-3; TRBD1 is a possible D gene (5 bases). The CDR3 runs to 14 residues. V was pared by 6 bases and J by 2 bases, with 11 bases between. Germline lookup yields CDR1 SNHLY and CDR2 FYNNEI. The CDR3: CASRARDPGNTIYF. DNA for the CDR3: TGTGCCAGCAGGGCCAGGGATCCTGGAAACACCATATATTTT.

This rearrangement joins TRBV11-2 to TRBJ2-7; 7 nucleotides match TRBD2. Germline lookup yields CDR1 SGHAT and CDR2 FQNNGV. The CDR3 is made up of 14 amino acids. V lost 4 bases, J lost 1 base, and 4 bases stayed unmatched. CDR3 DNA: TGTGCCAGCAGCTCCCGGGAGGTATCCTACGAGCAGTACTTC. Amino acid sequence: CASSSREVSYEQYF.

This chain joins TRBV6-6 and TRBJ1-2, with 8 nucleotides matching TRBD1. The trim removed 6 bases at V and 12 bases at J, leaving 9 bases unmatched. The CDR3 runs 12 residues. Germline V gene sequence: CDR1 MNHNY, CDR2 SVGAGI (reference sequence). The CDR3: CASSKGQGANTF. CDR3 in DNA: TGTGCCAGCAGCAAGGGTCAGGGGGCCAACACCTTC.

V and J are TRBV29-1 and TRBJ2-7, with 7 bases lining up with TRBD2. The CDR3 covers 16 residues. V shed 2 bases and J 1 base; nucleotides not matched to a gene: 11. Germline CDR1 reads SQVTM; CDR2 reads ANQGSEA. CDR3 sequence: CSVELRRGSPSYEQYF. CDR3 coding DNA: TGCAGCGTTGAACTCCGGCGGGGGAGCCCTTCCTACGAGCAGTACTTC.

The chain has TRBV9 and TRBJ2-1; no clear D. The germline gives CDR1 SGDLS, CDR2 YYNGEE. The V gene lost 3 bases and the J gene lost 10 bases, with 14 bases spanning the gap. The CDR3 sequence is 13 residues long. The CDR3 DNA follows: TGTGCCAGCAGCGCCGGGCCTCGATTCGAGCAGTTCTTC. This sequence encodes CASSAGPRFEQFF.

The chain carries TRBV7-2 and TRBJ2-2; D not resolved. Trimming removed 5 bases at V and 0 bases at J, with 7 bases between. The CDR3 loop spans 14 amino acids. Germline V lookup: CDR1 SGHTA, CDR2 FQGNSA. The CDR3, as DNA: TGTGCCAGCAGCCCTCCTCCGAACACCGGGGAGCTGTTTTTT. Amino acids: CASSPPPNTGELFF.

V gene TRBV2 combines with J gene TRBJ2-3; 8 nucleotides agree with TRBD1. The J segment lost 2 bases and the V segment lost 8 bases, leaving 6 bases of the junction unmatched. CDR3 size: 14 residues. Germline values: CDR1 SNHLY, CDR2 FYNNEI. The CDR3 sequence is CASHQGADTDTQYF. The CDR3 DNA follows: TGTGCCAGCCATCAGGGGGCAGACACAGATACGCAGTATTTT.

The chain combines TRBV13 with TRBJ2-7, with D perhaps TRBD2 (6 bases). Trimming left V 0 bases short and J 5 bases short, with 11 bases between. The CDR3 has 14 amino acids. Germline assignment: CDR1 PRHDT and CDR2 FYEKMQ (reference sequence). CDR3 nucleotide sequence: TGTGCCAGCAGCTTAGGGACTAGTGCCCACGAGCAGTACTTC. It is translated as CASSLGTSAHEQYF.